This passage covers 15 T cell receptor beta chains from one sample sequenced in a study of control samples from healthy donors and cancer patients. Libraries were prepared by immunoSEQ multiplex PCR; TCRdb keeps only in-frame clonotypes and omits some of them. The data contain about 79,000 clones, approximately 93% of them singletons. Sequencing input: PBMCs. All receptors come from a woman in her thirties or forties with lung cancer.

This sequence joins TRBV19 and TRBJ1-2; unclear D gene. The V gene's germline CDR1 is LNHDA and CDR2 SQIVND (reference sequence). Trimming left V 5 bases short and J 4 bases short, with 14 bases between. This CDR3 is 14 amino acids long. CDR3 amino acids: CASSPRTVSYGYTF. The CDR3 bases are TGTGCCAGTAGTCCGCGGACGGTATCCTATGGCTACACCTTC.

The rearrangement joins TRBV6-2 or TRBV6-3 to TRBJ2-1; 9 nucleotides line up with TRBD2. With V trimmed by 6 bases and J by 7 bases, 10 bases remained unmatched. The CDR3 contains 15 residues. Germline values: CDR1 MNHEY, CDR2 SVGEGT. This CDR3 is CASSHSGGLTNEQFF. CDR3 DNA sequence: TGTGCCAGCAGCCATAGCGGGGGCCTCACGAATGAGCAGTTCTTC.

V gene TRBV6-5 combines with J gene TRBJ1-1; a possible D gene is TRBD1 (5 bases). CDR1 is MNHEY and CDR2 is SVGAGI in the germline V gene. V was clipped by 10 bases and J by 2 bases, with 17 bases between them. This CDR3 spans 14 amino acids. DNA for the CDR3: TGTGCCACCCTGACCGTCGACAGAAACACTGAAGCTTTCTTT. Amino acid sequence: CATLTVDRNTEAFF.

The chain uses TRBV12-5 and TRBJ2-7; 8 bases map to TRBD2. The V gene end was trimmed by 1 base and the J gene end by 0 bases; junction bases not matched to a gene: 5. The germline CDR1 and CDR2 sequences are LGHNT and FRNRAP. CDR3 length: 16 amino acids. As DNA, the CDR3 is TGTGCTAGTGGTTTGGCCGTAGCGGGAAGCTCCTACGAGCAGTACTTC. Translation gives CASGLAVAGSSYEQYF.

The chain recombines TRBV24-1 with TRBJ2-1; TRBD2 might be the D (5 bases). V shed 10 bases and J shed 0 bases, with 9 bases lying between them. Germline V gene lookup returns CDR1 KGHDR and CDR2 SFDVKD. The CDR3 has 13 amino acids. CDR3 amino acids: CATRGPSYNEQFF. The CDR3 DNA sequence: TGTGCCACACGGGGTCCCTCCTACAATGAGCAGTTCTTC.

The V gene is TRBV3-1 (or the pseudogene TRBV3-2), the J gene TRBJ1-1; 7 bases align to TRBD1. CDR3 size: 14 residues. Germline V lookup: CDR1 LGHDT, CDR2 YNNKEL (reference sequence). J gave up 1 base and V 5 bases, and 4 bases lay outside the gene matches. CDR3 in amino acids: CASSARDRNTEAFF. In nucleotides, the CDR3 is TGTGCCAGCAGCGCGAGGGACAGGAACACTGAAGCTTTCTTT.

The V and J genes are TRBV5-6 and TRBJ1-3; D is uncertain. Germline values: CDR1 SGHDT, CDR2 YYEEEE. Trimming removed 4 bases from V and 7 bases from J, with 6 bases in between. The CDR3 sequence is 11 residues long. The CDR3, as DNA: TGTGCCAGCAGCCGCCGGAACACCATATATTTT. Encoded protein: CASSRRNTIYF.

The V call is TRBV27, the J call TRBJ2-1; TRBD2 aligns across 10 bases. The CDR3 is 13 amino acids. The junction had 5 bases not matched to a gene; V was cut back by 7 bases and J by 8 bases. The germline CDR1 and CDR2 sequences are MNHEY and SMNVEV (reference sequence). CDR3 loop: CASKAGGLYEQFF. CDR3 DNA: TGTGCCAGCAAAGCGGGGGGGCTTTATGAGCAGTTCTTC.

V is TRBV7-6 and J is TRBJ2-1; 8 bases match TRBD1. This CDR3 comprises 16 residues. Germline CDR1 and CDR2: SGHVS and FNYEAQ. With 2 bases clipped from V and 6 bases from J, the junction kept 9 bases outside the gene matches. CDR3 sequence: CASSLLQGDRGNEQFF. The CDR3 bases are TGTGCCAGCAGCTTACTCCAGGGAGACAGGGGCAATGAGCAGTTCTTC.

The CDR3 nucleotides are TGTGCCAGCAGTGAAGGCGGTTGGGTAACGAACACCGGGGAGCTGTTTTTT. It encodes CASSEGGWVTNTGELFF. This chain joins TRBV2 and TRBJ2-2, with D unresolved. V shed 1 base and J shed 0 bases, with 12 bases lying between them. This CDR3 spans 17 amino acids. The germline gives CDR1 SNHLY, CDR2 FYNNEI.

The chain couples TRBV27 to TRBJ2-7, with TRBD2 matching 9 bases. This CDR3 is 18 amino acids long. V shed 0 bases, J shed 2 bases, and the junction held 11 bases outside the gene matches. CDR1 is MNHEY, CDR2 SMNVEV, per germline (reference sequence). As DNA, the CDR3 is TGTGCCAGCAGTTTATCGGGTTTTTCCAGCGGGGGGACCTACGAGCAGTACTTC. Protein: CASSLSGFSSGGTYEQYF.

This clone was observed once. The V call is TRBV4-1, the J call TRBJ2-3; 13 positions agree with TRBD2. J was trimmed by 0 bases and V by 6 bases; bases with no gene match: 12. The CDR3 sequence is 19 residues long. The V gene's germline CDR1 is MGHRA and CDR2 YSYEKL. The CDR3 loop reads CASRQGTSGARGSTDTQYF. In nucleotides, the CDR3 is TGCGCCAGCAGACAGGGGACTAGCGGGGCCCGCGGCAGCACAGATACGCAGTATTTT.

V gene TRBV11-1 combines with J gene TRBJ2-7, with TRBD1 identical over 9 bases. CDR1 is SGHAT, CDR2 FQDESV, per germline (reference sequence). V dropped 0 bases and J dropped 4; count of bases not matched to a gene: 10. This CDR3 is 17 amino acids long. Written as DNA, the CDR3 is TGTGCCAGCAGCTTAGCTCCGGGGACAGGGATTGAGTACGAGCAGTACTTC. Protein product: CASSLAPGTGIEYEQYF.

The chain couples TRBV2 to TRBJ2-3; 9 nucleotides agree with TRBD2. The V gene's germline CDR1 is SNHLY and CDR2 FYNNEI. Trimming cost V 8 bases and J 2 bases; bases outside gene matches: 5. CDR3 length equals 14 residues. CDR3 coding DNA: TGTGCCAGCCAAGTAGCGGGGGTCACAGATACGCAGTATTTT. Its translation is CASQVAGVTDTQYF.

This clone was picked up one time. The V and J genes are TRBV27 and TRBJ1-5, with D perhaps matching TRBD1 (5 bases). The CDR3 is 17 amino acids. V gave up 0 bases and J gave up 2 bases, with 14 bases separating them. Germline CDR1 and CDR2: MNHEY and SMNVEV (reference sequence). The CDR3: CASSLSFGGLRNQPQHF. The CDR3 DNA is TGTGCCAGCAGTTTATCTTTTGGGGGACTTCGCAATCAGCCCCAGCATTTT.